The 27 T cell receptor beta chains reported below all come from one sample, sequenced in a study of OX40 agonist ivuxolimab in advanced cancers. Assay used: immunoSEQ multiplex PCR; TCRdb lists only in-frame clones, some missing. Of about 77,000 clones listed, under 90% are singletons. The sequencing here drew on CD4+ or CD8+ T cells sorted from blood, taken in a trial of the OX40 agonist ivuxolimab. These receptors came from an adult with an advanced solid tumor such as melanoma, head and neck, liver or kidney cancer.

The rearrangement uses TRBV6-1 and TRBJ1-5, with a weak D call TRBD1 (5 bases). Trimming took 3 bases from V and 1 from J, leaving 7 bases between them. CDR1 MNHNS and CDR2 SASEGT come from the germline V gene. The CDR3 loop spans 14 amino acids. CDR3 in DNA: TGTGCCAGCAGTGAGGGGGGAAGCAATCAGCCCCAGCATTTT. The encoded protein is CASSEGGSNQPQHF.

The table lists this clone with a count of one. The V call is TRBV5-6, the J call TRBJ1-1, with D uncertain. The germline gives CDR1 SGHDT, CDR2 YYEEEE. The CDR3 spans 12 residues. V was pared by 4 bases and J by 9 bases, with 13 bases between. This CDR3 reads CASSIWTSQAFF. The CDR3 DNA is TGTGCCAGCAGCATCTGGACGTCCCAAGCTTTCTTT.

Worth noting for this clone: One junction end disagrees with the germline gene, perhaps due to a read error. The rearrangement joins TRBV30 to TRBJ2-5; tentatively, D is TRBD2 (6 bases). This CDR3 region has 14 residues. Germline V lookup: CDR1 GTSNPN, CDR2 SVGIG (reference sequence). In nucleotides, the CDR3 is TGTACCTGGAGCACCTCCCCCAGCGGGGAGACCCAGTACTTC. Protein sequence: CTWSTSPSGETQYF. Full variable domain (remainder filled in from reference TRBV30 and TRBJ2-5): SQTIHQWPATLVQPVGSPLSLECTVEGTSNPNLYWYRQAAGRGLQLLFYSVGIGQISSEVPQNLSASRPQDRQFILSSKKLLLSDSGFYLCTWSTSPSGETQYFGPGTRLLVL.

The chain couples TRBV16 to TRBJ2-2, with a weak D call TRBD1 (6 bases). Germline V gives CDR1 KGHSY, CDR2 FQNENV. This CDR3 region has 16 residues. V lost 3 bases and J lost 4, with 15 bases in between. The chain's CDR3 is CASSHSGARGTGELFF. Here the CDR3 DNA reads TGTGCCAGCAGCCATTCAGGGGCGCGCGGCACCGGGGAGCTGTTTTTT.

In DNA form, the CDR3 reads TGTGCCAGCAGCCGTGAGTGGGGGACGCAGCATTTT. Translating it yields CASSREWGTQHF. The chain couples TRBV2 to TRBJ1-5, with D maybe TRBD1 (5 bases). V dropped 6 bases and J dropped 13 bases, with 16 bases sitting between them. Germline V lookup: CDR1 SNHLY, CDR2 FYNNEI. The CDR3 runs 12 residues.

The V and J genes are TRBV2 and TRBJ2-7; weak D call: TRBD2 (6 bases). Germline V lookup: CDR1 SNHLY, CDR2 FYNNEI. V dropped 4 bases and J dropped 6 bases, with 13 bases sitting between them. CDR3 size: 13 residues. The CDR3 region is CASSVGRPLEQYF. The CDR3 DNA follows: TGTGCCAGCAGTGTCGGGAGACCGCTCGAGCAGTACTTC.

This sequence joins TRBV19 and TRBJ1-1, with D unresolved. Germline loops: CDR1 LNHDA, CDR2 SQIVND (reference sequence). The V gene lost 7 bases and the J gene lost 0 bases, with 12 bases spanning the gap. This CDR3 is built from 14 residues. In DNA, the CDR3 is TGTGCCAGTACCGTAGGGCTGCTGAACACTGAAGCTTTCTTT. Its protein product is CASTVGLLNTEAFF.

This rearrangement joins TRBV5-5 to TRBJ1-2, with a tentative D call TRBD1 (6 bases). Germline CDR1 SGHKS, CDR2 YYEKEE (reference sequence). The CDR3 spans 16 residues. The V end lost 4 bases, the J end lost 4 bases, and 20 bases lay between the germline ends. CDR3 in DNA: TGTGCCAGCAGCACCCGGCCCGGACAGAGCGCCTATGGCTACACCTTC. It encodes CASSTRPGQSAYGYTF. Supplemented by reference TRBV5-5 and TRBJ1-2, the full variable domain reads DAGVTQSPTHLIKTRGQQVTLRCSPISGHKSVSWYQQVLGQGPQFIFQYYEKEERGRGNFPDRFSARQFPNYSSELNVNALLLGDSALYLCASSTRPGQSAYGYTFGSGTRLTVV.

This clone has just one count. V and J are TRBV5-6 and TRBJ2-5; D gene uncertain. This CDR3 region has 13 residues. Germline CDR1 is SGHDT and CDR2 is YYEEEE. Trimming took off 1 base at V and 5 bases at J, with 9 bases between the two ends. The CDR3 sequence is CASSLLGVETQYF. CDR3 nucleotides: TGTGCCAGCAGCTTGCTAGGCGTTGAGACCCAGTACTTC.

This CDR3 reads CASSALAGPNEQFF. The CDR3 bases are TGTGCCAGCAGCGCCCTAGCGGGGCCTAATGAGCAGTTCTTC. V usage is TRBV9 and J usage is TRBJ2-1; TRBD2 aligns across 9 bases. Germline assignment: CDR1 SGDLS and CDR2 YYNGEE. There are 14 residues in the CDR3. The trim removed 3 bases at V and 7 bases at J, leaving 5 bases unmatched.

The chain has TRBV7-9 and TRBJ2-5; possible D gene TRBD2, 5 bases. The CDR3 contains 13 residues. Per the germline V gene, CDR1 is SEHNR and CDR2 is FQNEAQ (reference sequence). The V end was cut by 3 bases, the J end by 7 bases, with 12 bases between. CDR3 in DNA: TGTGCCAGCAGCTTTGGAGCGGAAGGGACCCAGTACTTC. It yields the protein CASSFGAEGTQYF. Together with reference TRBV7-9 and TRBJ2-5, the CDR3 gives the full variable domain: DTGVSQNPRHKITKRGQNVTFRCDPISEHNRLYWYRQTLGQGPEFLTYFQNEAQLEKSRLLSDRFSAERPKGSFSTLEIQRTEQGDSAMYLCASSFGAEGTQYFGPGTRLLVL.

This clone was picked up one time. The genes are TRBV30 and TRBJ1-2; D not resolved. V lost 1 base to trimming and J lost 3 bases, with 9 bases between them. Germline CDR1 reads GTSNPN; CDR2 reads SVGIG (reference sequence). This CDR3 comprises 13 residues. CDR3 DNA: TGTGCCTGGAGTGCCACGGGGTACTATGGCTACACCTTC. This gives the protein CAWSATGYYGYTF. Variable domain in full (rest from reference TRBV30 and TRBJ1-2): SQTIHQWPATLVQPVGSPLSLECTVEGTSNPNLYWYRQAAGRGLQLLFYSVGIGQISSEVPQNLSASRPQDRQFILSSKKLLLSDSGFYLCAWSATGYYGYTFGSGTRLTVV.

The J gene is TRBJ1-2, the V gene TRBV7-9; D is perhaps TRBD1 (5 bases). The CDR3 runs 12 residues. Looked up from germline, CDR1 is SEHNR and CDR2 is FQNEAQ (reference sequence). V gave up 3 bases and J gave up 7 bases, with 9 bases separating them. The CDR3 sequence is CASSFPGFGYTF. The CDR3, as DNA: TGTGCCAGCAGCTTTCCAGGGTTTGGCTACACCTTC.

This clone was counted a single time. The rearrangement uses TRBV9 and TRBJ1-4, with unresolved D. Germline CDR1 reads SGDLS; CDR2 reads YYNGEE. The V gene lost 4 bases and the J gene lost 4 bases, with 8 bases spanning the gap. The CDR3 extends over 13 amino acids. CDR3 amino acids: CASSPGINEKLFF. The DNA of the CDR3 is TGTGCCAGCAGCCCCGGAATTAATGAAAAACTGTTTTTT.

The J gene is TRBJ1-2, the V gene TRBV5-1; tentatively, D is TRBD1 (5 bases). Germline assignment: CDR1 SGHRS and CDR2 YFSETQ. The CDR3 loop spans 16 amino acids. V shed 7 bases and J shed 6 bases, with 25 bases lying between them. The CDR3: CASAGVFHSFPDGYTF. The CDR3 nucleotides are TGCGCCAGCGCGGGGGTCTTCCATTCCTTTCCGGATGGCTACACCTTC.

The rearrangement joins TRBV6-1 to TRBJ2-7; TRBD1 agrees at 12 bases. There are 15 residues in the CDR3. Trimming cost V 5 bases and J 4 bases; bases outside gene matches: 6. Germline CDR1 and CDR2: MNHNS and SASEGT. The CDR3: CASSSRDRGLYEQYF. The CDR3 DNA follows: TGTGCCAGCAGTTCCCGGGACAGGGGGCTTTACGAGCAGTACTTC.

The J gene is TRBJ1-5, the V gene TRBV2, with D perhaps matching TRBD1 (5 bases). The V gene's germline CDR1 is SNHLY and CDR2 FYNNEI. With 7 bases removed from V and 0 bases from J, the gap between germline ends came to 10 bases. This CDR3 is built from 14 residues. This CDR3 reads CASTGAHSNQPQHF. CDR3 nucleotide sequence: TGTGCCAGCACCGGGGCCCATAGCAATCAGCCCCAGCATTTT.

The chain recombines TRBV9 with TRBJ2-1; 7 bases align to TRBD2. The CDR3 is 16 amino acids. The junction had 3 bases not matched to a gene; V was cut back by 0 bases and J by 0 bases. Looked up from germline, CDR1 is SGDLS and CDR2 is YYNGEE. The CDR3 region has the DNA TGTGCCAGCAGCGTAGTTAGCGGGCTCTCCTACAATGAGCAGTTCTTC. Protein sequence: CASSVVSGLSYNEQFF.

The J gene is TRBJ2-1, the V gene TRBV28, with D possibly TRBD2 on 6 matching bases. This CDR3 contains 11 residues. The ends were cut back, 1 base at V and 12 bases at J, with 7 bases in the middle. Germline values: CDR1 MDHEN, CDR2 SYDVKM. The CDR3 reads CASSLFGGQFF. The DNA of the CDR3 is TGTGCCAGCAGTTTATTCGGGGGGCAGTTCTTC.

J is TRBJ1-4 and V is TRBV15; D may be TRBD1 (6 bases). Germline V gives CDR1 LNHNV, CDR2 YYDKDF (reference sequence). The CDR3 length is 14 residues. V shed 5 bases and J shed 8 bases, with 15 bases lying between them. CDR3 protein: CATSQGGGREKLFF. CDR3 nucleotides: TGTGCCACCAGCCAGGGCGGGGGGCGGGAAAAACTGTTTTTT.

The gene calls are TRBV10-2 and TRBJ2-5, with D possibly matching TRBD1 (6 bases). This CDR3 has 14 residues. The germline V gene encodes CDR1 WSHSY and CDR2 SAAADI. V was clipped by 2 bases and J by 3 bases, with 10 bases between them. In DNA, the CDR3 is TGCGCCAGCAGTGAGGGGGGCGGAAAAGAGACCCAGTACTTC. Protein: CASSEGGGKETQYF.

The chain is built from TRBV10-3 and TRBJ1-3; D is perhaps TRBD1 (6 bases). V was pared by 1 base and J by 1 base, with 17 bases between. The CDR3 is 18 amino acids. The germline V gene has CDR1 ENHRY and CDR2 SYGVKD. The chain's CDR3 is CAISEYPDRTVSGNTIYF. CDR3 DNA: TGTGCCATCAGTGAGTACCCCGACAGGACGGTTTCTGGAAACACCATATATTTT.

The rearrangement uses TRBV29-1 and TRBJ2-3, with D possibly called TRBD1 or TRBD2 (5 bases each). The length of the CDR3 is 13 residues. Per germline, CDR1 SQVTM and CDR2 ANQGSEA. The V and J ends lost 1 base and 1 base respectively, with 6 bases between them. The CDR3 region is CSVEGDGTDTQYF. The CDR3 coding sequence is TGCAGCGTTGAAGGGGACGGCACAGATACGCAGTATTTT.

The CDR3 bases are TGTGCCAGCAGCTTAGCGCCAGGGCTGAACACTGAAGCTTTCTTT. Translated, it gives CASSLAPGLNTEAFF. This sequence joins TRBV7-2 and TRBJ1-1, with D tentatively TRBD1 (5 bases). V was trimmed by 0 bases and J by 0 bases, leaving 8 bases between them. CDR1 and CDR2 (germline): SGHTA, FQGNSA. The CDR3 is 15 amino acids.

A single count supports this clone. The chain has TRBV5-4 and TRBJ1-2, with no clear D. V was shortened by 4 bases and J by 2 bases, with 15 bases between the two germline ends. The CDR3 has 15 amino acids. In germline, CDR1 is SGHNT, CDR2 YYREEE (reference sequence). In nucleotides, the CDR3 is TGTGCCAGCAGCCCCCCAACGACGAGAAACTATGGCTACACCTTC. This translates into CASSPPTTRNYGYTF. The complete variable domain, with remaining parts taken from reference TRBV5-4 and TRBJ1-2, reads ETGVTQSPTHLIKTRGQQVTLRCSSQSGHNTVSWYQQALGQGPQFIFQYYREEENGRGNFPPRFSGLQFPNYSSELNVNALELDDSALYLCASSPPTTRNYGYTFGSGTRLTVV.

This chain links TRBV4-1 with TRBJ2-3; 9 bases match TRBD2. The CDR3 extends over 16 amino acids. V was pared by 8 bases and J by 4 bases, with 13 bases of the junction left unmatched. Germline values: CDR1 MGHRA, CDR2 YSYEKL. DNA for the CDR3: TGCGCCAGCGGCCGAATAGCGGGAGCCTTGGCAGATACGCAGTATTTT. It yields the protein CASGRIAGALADTQYF.

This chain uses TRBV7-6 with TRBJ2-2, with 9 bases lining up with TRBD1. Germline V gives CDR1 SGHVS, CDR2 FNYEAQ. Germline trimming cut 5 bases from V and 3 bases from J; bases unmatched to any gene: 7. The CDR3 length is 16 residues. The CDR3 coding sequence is TGTGCCAGCAGCACCCGGGACAGGGCCGACACCGGGGAGCTGTTTTTT. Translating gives CASSTRDRADTGELFF.